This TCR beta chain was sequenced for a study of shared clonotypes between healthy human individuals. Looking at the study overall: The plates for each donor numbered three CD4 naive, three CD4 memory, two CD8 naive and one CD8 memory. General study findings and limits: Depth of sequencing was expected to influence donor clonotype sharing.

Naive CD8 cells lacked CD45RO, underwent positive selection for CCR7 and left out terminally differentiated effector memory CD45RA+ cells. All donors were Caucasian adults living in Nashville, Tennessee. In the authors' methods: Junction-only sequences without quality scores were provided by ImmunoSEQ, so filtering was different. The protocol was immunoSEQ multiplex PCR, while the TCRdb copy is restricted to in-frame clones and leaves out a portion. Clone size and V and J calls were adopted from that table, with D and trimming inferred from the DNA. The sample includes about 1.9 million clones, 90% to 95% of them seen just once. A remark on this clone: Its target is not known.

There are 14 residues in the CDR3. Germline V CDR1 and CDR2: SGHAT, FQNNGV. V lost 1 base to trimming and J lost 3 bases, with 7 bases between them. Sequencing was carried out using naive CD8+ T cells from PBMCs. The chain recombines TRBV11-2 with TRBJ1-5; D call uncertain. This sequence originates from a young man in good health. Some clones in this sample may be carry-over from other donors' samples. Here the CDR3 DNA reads TGTGCCAGCAGCTTAGCCCCAGACAATCAGCCCCAGCATTTT. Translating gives CASSLAPDNQPQHF.